Listed below are T cell receptor beta chains from one sample, sequenced in a study of identical twins. TCRdb re-analysed the 5' RACE reads in MiXCR, keeping a single row per CDR3 protein. In the table there are approximately 530,000 distinct CDR3 sequences, 20% to 25% of which are singletons. These records were also assigned to another study, of yellow fever vaccine responses in identical twins.

The sample comprised CD4+ T cells sorted from blood. The source is a woman in her late teens or twenties in good health. The CDR3 runs from the conserved cysteine through the conserved F or W. The order of the fields is clone size, D gene, J gene, V gene, CDR3 DNA, CDR3 protein. D genes are given only for firm matches. Size is omitted from some rows. Given values are once, few, many or a class for expanded clones.

size: .
D: TRBD1
J: TRBJ1-5
V: TRBV20-1
DNA: TGCAGTGCTAGCGAGGGGGCTGGAGGTCAGCCCCAGCATTTT
CDR3: CSASEGAGGQPQHF

size: .
D: TRBD2
J: TRBJ2-2
V: TRBV12-3/TRBV12-4
DNA: TGTGCCAGCACCCCATCGTTGGTAGCGGGGATGTTCGGGGAGCTGTTTTTT
CDR3: CASTPSLVAGMFGELFF

size: once
D: .
J: TRBJ1-1
V: TRBV19
DNA: TGTGCCAGTAGTATCCTCGGGCAGCTCACTGAAGCTTTCTTT
CDR3: CASSILGQLTEAFF

size: .
D: TRBD2
J: TRBJ2-3
V: TRBV24-1
DNA: TGTGCCACCAGTGAGGCGCGGGGGGATACAGATACGCAGTATTTT
CDR3: CATSEARGDTDTQYF

size: .
D: .
J: TRBJ2-3
V: TRBV7-3
DNA: TGTGCCAGCAGCTCGCAGGGTGGGGGATCCACAGATACGCAGTATTTT
CDR3: CASSSQGGGSTDTQYF

size: few
D: .
J: TRBJ2-7
V: TRBV12-3/TRBV12-4
DNA: TGTGCCAGCAGTCCCCGAGGGGGACTGAGCTCCTACGAGCAGTACTTC
CDR3: CASSPRGGLSSYEQYF

size: few
D: TRBD1
J: TRBJ2-7
V: TRBV5-1
DNA: TGCGCCAGCAGCACCGGACAGGGTTTGGAGCAGTACTTC
CDR3: CASSTGQGLEQYF

size: .
D: .
J: TRBJ2-2
V: TRBV10-3
DNA: TGTGCCATCAGTCTTGGGACCGGGGAGCTGTTTTTT
CDR3: CAISLGTGELFF

size: .
D: .
J: TRBJ2-1
V: TRBV18
DNA: TGTGCCAGCTCACTGGGGGTCCTGTTCTTC
CDR3: CASSLGVLFF

size: .
D: .
J: TRBJ1-6
V: TRBV11-2
DNA: TGTGCCAGCAGCTTCGCCCCAGAATCACCCCTCCACTTT
CDR3: CASSFAPESPLHF